This TCR beta chain was profiled in a study of T cells in Graves' hyperthyroidism and ophthalmopathy (dated by TCRdb to between 2018 and 2021). Study-level background: Peripheral blood samples were taken at the time of initial diagnosis, prior to any treatment. TCR V-J signatures able to tell the groups apart were searched for in a discovery cohort of approximately 95 patients, of whom 43 had Graves' ophthalmopathy and around 57 had stable Graves' hyperthyroidism. The approximately 90 discovery patients were randomly split 7:3 into training and test sets. An independent validation cohort of around 20 hyperthyroidism patients and approximately 17 patients who later progressed to ophthalmopathy tested prospective prediction of ophthalmopathy. The paper reports TCR Vbeta CDR3 sequencing of approximately 140 peripheral blood samples: under 45 ophthalmopathy, around 80 hyperthyroidism and roughly 17 progressor patients. Thyroid tissue and blood T-cell repertoires from more than 5 Graves' hyperthyroidism patients were also compared in the study. Once sampling was done, hyperthyroidism patients were given methimazole at a starting dose of 30 mg daily, whereas ophthalmopathy patients were given high-dose intravenous methylprednisolone.

Trimming takes 4 bases off V and 6 bases off J; junction bases not matched to a gene: 2. From cysteine to phenylalanine, the CDR3 is 12 amino acids long. Only the CDR3 portion is preserved as DNA: 36 bases, with reading frame beginning at the first base. CDR1 and CDR2 are drawn from the germline V gene: SGHAT, FQNNGV. The TCR beta CDR3 regions were amplified from the RNA transcripts. The TCR CDR3 was subjected to a first round of RT-PCR using the HTBI primer set and the Qiagen OneStep RT-PCR kit. Libraries were constructed in a second round of multiplex PCR, after which size selection and purification were performed. The libraries were sequenced on an Illumina HiSeq2000 using paired-end 100 bp reads. In the paper's pipeline: SOAPnuke was used to process the raw data, with reads discarded if the reads contained adapters or uncalled bases, had a mean Phred below 15, or lacked an exact constant-primer or identifier match. COPE v1.2.5 was used to merge the high-quality paired reads, and each unique nucleotide sequence was defined as a clonotype. MiTCR v1.1 was used to align the clonotypes against IMGT TRBV, TRBD and TRBJ reference segments. Only V-J combinations with frequency above 0.0001, covering 98% to 99.2% of repertoires, were analysed. A TCS score was defined as the ratio between F50 (clonal expansion) and ExV (chaos), using BLOSUM62-based TCRdist between CDR3 peptides within each V-J. Welch's t-statistics and random forest reduced roughly 530 V-J features to 13, which were used in a naive Bayes classifier (R e1071). TCRdb passed the public sequencing reads through fastp at Q25 and MiXCR, retaining productive beta sequences. For every CDR3 protein sequence, its rows merge into one entry that carries the most common genes and DNA. The V and J calls here are based on TCRdb, not the publication. In all, the sample holds about 92,000 distinct CDR3 sequences, and over 50% of those were seen once. The top ten clones comprise around 27% of the sample.

This clonotype was counted between two and nine times. There is no known antigen for this receptor. No qualities accompany the bases; no much larger clone lies one base away. General conclusions and limits of the study: Sample size was not statistically predetermined, and investigators were not blinded to group allocation. Most expanded thyroid clonotypes (frequency above 0.001) were also detected in blood, a finding suggesting that blood repertoires may reflect thyroid immune responses. In validation, the model predicted progression to ophthalmopathy a median of around 6.5 months before onset, with approximately 71% sensitivity and more than 72% specificity. In cross-validation, a model built on a 13 V-J signature told ophthalmopathy apart from stable hyperthyroidism with 87.88% sensitivity and about 81% specificity, and in testing the same model reached 80%/75%.

Stable Graves' hyperthyroidism was defined as no progression to ophthalmopathy during 18 months of follow-up. Hyperthyroidism patients were newly diagnosed, had a disease duration of under 2 months, and were aged 18 to 65 years. Any patient with an uncontrolled infection, another autoimmune disease, pregnancy or lactation was excluded. Diagnoses were established on the basis of clinical symptoms, serum thyroxine and TRAb, thyroid ultrasound, and orbital computed tomography. PBMCs were isolated from about 10 ml of fresh peripheral blood by Ficoll-Paque density gradient centrifugation. Total RNA was extracted with Trizol reagent, and quality was checked on an Agilent 2100 Bioanalyzer.

Sequences were obtained from blood. The TCR originated in a woman aged 40 to 50 with Graves' hyperthyroidism. The chain joins TRBV11-2 to TRBJ2-7; the central 8 bases match TRBD2. The CDR3 corresponds to CASSSGGGEQYF. At the DNA level, the sequence is TGTGCCAGCAGCTCGGGGGGGGGCGAGCAGTACTTC.